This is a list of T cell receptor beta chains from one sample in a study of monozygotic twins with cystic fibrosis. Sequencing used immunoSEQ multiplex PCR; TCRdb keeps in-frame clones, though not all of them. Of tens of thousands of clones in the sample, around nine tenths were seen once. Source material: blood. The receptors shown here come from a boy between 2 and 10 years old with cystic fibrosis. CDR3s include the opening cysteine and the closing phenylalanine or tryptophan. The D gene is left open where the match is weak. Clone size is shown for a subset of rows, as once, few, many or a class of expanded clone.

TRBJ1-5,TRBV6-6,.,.,TGTGCCAGCAGTTTCCAAGAGGGACCGAACAATCAGCCCCAGCATTTT,CASSFQEGPNNQPQHF
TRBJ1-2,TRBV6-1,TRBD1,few,TGTGCCAGCAGTCAGGACAGGGCTAACTATGGCTACACCTTC,CASSQDRANYGYTF
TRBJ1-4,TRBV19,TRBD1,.,TGTGCCAGCCGGGACAGGGGTGCAACTAATGAAAAACTGTTTTTT,CASRDRGATNEKLFF
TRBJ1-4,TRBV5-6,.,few,TGTGCCAGCAGCTTGGAAGGGGGGGCCGGTGAAAAACTGTTTTTT,CASSLEGGAGEKLFF
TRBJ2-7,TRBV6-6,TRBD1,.,TGTGCCAGCAGTTACTCGCCGGACAGGGGCTACGAGCAGTACTTC,CASSYSPDRGYEQYF
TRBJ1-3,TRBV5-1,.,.,TGCGCCAGCAGCTTGGAAGGGGTGTGGGCCGGAAACACCATATATTTT,CASSLEGVWAGNTIYF
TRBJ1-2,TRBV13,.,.,TGTGCCAGCAGCTTAGCTAGAGGGGTAACTGGCTACACCTTC,CASSLARGVTGYTF
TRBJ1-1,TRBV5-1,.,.,TGCGCCAGCAGCTTGGGCCTGGCTGACCCGAACACTGAAGCTTTCTTT,CASSLGLADPNTEAFF
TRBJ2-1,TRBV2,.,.,TGTGCCAGCAGTGAACTGGCCGGCGGAACGTTCTACAATGAGCAGTTCTTC,CASSELAGGTFYNEQFF
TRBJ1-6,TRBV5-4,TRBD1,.,TGTGCCAGCAGTCCTTCGGGGACAGGGGAGTATTCACCCCTCCACTTT,CASSPSGTGEYSPLHF
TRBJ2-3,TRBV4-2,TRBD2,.,TGTGCCAGCAGCCTACAGACTAGCGGGACAGATACGCAGTATTTT,CASSLQTSGTDTQYF
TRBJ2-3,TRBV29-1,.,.,TGCAGCGTTGAATGGGGACATATCACAGATACGCAGTATTTT,CSVEWGHITDTQYF
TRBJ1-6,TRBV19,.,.,TGTGCCAGTAGGGACCATATCGGATCCTATAATTCACCCCTCCACTTT,CASRDHIGSYNSPLHF
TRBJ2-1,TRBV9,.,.,TGTGCCAGCAGCGTAACACGGGACTACAATGAGCAGTTCTTC,CASSVTRDYNEQFF
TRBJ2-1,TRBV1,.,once,TGCGTGGTATTGAGGGGTTGCCATGAGCAGTTCTTC,CVVLRGCHEQFF
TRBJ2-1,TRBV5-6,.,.,TGTGCCAGCAGCTTGGTGTCGGCGGGAAGGAATGAGCAGTTCTTC,CASSLVSAGRNEQFF
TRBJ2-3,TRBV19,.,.,TGTGCCAGTAGTATAGGGAGTTTAGCGCAGTATTTT,CASSIGSLAQYF
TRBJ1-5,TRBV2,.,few,TGTGCCAGCAGTGAAGGGGGGTATCAGCCCCAGCATTTT,CASSEGGYQPQHF
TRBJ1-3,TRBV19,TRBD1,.,TGTGCCAGTAGCAAACAGGGGAGGAGTGGAAACACCATATATTTT,CASSKQGRSGNTIYF
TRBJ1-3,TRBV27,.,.,TGTGCCAGCAGTTTATCGCCAGCTGGAAACACCATATATTTT,CASSLSPAGNTIYF
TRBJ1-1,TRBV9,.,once,TGTGCCAGCAGCGCAGAGTTACGGCCGAACACTGAAGCTTTCTTT,CASSAELRPNTEAFF
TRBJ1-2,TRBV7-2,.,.,TGTGCCAGCAGCCCCTCTCCGGATAACTATGGCTACACCTTC,CASSPSPDNYGYTF
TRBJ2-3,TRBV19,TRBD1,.,TGTGCCAGTAGTAGCGGGACAGGGGTGGCAGATACGCAGTATTTT,CASSSGTGVADTQYF
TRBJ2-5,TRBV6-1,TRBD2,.,TGTGCCAGCAGTGAAGGAGGACTAGCGGGGGGTCAGTACCAAGAGACCCAGTACTTC,CASSEGGLAGGQYQETQYF
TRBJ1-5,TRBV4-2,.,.,TGTGCCAGCAGCCAAGCGGAGGGAGGGGGTCAGCCCCAGCATTTT,CASSQAEGGGQPQHF
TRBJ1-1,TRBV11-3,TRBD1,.,TGTGCCAGCAGCTCAGGGGGCGCGGTTGAAGCTTTCTTT,CASSSGGAVEAFF
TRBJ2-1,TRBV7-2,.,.,TGTGCCAGCAGCCCCGAATGGGCCCACAATGAGCAGTTCTTC,CASSPEWAHNEQFF
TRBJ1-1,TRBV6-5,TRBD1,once,TGTGCCAGCAGCTTTGGACAGGGGAACACTGAAGCTTTCTTT,CASSFGQGNTEAFF
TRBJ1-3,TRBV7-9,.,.,TGTGCCAGCAGCTCGGACTCTACGGGACACCACTCTGGAAACACCATATATTTT,CASSSDSTGHHSGNTIYF
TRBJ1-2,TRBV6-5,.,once,TGTGCCAGCAGCCGGACTCTGGGGGATGGCTACACCTTC,CASSRTLGDGYTF
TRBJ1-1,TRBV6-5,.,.,TGTGCCAGCAGTTCCGGACAGTTAGAAGCTTTCTTT,CASSSGQLEAFF
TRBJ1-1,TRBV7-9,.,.,TGTGCCAGCAGCCCAAGTGGGCAGGGATGGAAGAACACTGAAGCTTTCTTT,CASSPSGQGWKNTEAFF
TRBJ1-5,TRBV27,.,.,TGTGCCAGCAGTTTGGGCCTAGGCCCCCATCAGCCCCAGCATTTT,CASSLGLGPHQPQHF
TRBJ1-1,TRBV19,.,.,TGTGCCAGTAGTATAGGGGACGGACCACCGACCTTT,CASSIGDGPPTF
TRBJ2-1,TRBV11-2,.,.,TGTGCCAGCAGCTTTGAGGGAGGTGAGCAGTTCTTC,CASSFEGGEQFF
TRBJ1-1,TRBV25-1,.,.,TGTGCCAGCAGTGAGCCGGGACAAGGGAACCTTCCGAACACTGAAGCTTTCTTT,CASSEPGQGNLPNTEAFF
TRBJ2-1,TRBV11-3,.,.,TGTGCCAGCAGCTTGGGCCACCCCAATGAGCAGTTCTTC,CASSLGHPNEQFF
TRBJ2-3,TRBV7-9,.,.,TGTGCCAGCAGCCCCCTTGGTGAACAAGTAGATACGCAGTATTTT,CASSPLGEQVDTQYF
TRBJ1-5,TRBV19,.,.,TGTGCCAGTAGTATAGGTACACGAGGCAATCAGCCCCAGCATTTT,CASSIGTRGNQPQHF
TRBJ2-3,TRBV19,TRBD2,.,TGTGCCAGTAGTACAGCTAGCGGGGGCACAGATACGCAGTATTTT,CASSTASGGTDTQYF
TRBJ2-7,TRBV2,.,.,TGTGCCAGCCGGGAACCCTACGAGCAGTACTTC,CASREPYEQYF
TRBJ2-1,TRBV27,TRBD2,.,TGTGCCAGCAGCCCCCTAGCGGGGGGGCCGCGGGAGCAGTTCTTC,CASSPLAGGPREQFF
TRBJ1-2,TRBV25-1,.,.,TGTGCCAGCAGTGAATGGGGGCAGTACTATGGCTACACCTTC,CASSEWGQYYGYTF
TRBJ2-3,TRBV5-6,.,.,TGTGCCAGCGGACGGGTGGGCACAGATACGCAGTATTTT,CASGRVGTDTQYF
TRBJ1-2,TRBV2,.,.,TGTGCCTCTGTGCCGCAGACTTCTTATGGCTACACCTTC,CASVPQTSYGYTF
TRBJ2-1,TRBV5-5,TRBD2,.,TGTGCCAGCAGCTTCGAAGCGGGGCCATACAATGAGCAGTTCTTC,CASSFEAGPYNEQFF
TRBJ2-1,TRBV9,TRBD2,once,TGTGCCAGCAGCGTAGATGGCGGGGGGAACAATGAGCAGTTCTTC,CASSVDGGGNNEQFF
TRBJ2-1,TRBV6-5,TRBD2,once,TGTGCCAGCAGTTACACTCTAGCGGGGGACCCGGATGAGCAGTTCTTC,CASSYTLAGDPDEQFF
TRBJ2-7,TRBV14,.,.,TGTGCCAGCAGCCAATGGGGAGCACCTTACTCCTACGAGCAGTACTTC,CASSQWGAPYSYEQYF
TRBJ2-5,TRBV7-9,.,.,TGTGCCAGCAGACCACCAGGGGAGGGAGAGACCCAGTACTTC,CASRPPGEGETQYF
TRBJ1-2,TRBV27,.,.,TGTGCCAGCAGTCCCGCAAAGGGGGAAGCCCCCTATGGCTACACCTTC,CASSPAKGEAPYGYTF
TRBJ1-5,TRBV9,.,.,TGTGCCAGCAGCGGGGATTATAGCAATCAGCCCCAGCATTTT,CASSGDYSNQPQHF
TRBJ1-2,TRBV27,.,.,TGTGCCAGCAGTCCGAGGGGGGGCGCGAACTATGGCTACACCTTC,CASSPRGGANYGYTF
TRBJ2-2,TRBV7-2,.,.,TGTGCCAGCAGAAACGCAGTTCTGGGGACCGGGGAGCTGTTTTTT,CASRNAVLGTGELFF